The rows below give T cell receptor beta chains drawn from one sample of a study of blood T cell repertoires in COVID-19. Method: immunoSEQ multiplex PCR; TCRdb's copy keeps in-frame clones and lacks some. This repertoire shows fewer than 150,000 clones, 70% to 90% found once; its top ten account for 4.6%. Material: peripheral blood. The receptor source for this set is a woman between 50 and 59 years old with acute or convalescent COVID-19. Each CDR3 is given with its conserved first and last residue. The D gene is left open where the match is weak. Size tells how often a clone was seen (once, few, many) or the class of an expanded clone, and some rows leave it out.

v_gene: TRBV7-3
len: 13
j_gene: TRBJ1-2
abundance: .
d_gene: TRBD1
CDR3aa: CASSPGQNYGYTF
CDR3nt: TGTGCCAGCAGCCCGGGACAGAACTATGGCTACACCTTC

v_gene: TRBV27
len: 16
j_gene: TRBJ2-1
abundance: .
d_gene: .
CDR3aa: CASSPSSSLWYNEQFF
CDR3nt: TGTGCCAGCAGCCCCTCTAGCTCCCTTTGGTACAATGAGCAGTTCTTC

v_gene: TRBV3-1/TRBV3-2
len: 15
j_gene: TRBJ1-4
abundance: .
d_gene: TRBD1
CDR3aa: CASSLLGQNNEKLFF
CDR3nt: TGTGCCAGCAGCCTGCTGGGACAGAACAATGAAAAACTGTTTTTT

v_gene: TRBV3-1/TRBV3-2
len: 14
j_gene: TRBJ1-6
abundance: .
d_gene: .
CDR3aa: CASSQPTGSSPLHF
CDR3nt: TGTGCCAGCAGTCAACCAACAGGGTCATCACCCCTCCACTTT

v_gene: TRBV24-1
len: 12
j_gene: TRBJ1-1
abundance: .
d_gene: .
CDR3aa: CATMAGDTEAFF
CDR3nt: TGTGCCACCATGGCAGGGGACACAGAAGCTTTCTTT

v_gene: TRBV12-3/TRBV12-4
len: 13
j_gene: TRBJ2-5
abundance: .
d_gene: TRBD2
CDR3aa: CASSLSGIGTQYF
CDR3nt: TGTGCCAGCAGCCTTAGCGGGATCGGGACCCAGTACTTC

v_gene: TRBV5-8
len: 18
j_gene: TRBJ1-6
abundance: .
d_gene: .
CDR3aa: CASSSGGVGLIYNSPLHF
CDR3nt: TGTGCCAGCAGCTCTGGTGGGGTCGGACTTATCTATAATTCACCCCTCCACTTT

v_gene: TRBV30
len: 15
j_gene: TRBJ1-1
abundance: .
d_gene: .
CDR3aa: CASRDISFPNTEAFF
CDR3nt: TGTGCCTCCCGGGACATAAGTTTCCCGAACACTGAAGCTTTCTTT

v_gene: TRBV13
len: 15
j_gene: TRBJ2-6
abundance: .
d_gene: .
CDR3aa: CASSLEGDGANVLTF
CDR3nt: TGTGCCAGCAGCTTAGAGGGGGATGGGGCCAACGTCCTGACTTTC

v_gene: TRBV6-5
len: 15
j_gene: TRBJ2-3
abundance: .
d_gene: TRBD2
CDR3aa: CASSSGGTSTDTQYF
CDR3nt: TGTGCCAGCAGTTCGGGGGGGACAAGCACAGATACGCAGTATTTT

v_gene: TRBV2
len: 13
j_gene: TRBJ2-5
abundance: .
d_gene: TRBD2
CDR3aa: CATWGGMQETQYF
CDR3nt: TGTGCCACTTGGGGGGGGATGCAAGAGACCCAGTACTTC

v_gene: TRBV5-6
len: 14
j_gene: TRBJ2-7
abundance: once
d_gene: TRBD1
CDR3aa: CASTAGQGAYEQYF
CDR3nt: TGTGCCAGCACCGCGGGACAGGGGGCCTACGAGCAGTACTTC

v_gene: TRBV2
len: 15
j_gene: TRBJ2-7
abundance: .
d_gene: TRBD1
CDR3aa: CASSEGGVDSYEQYF
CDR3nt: TGTGCCAGCAGCGAAGGGGGCGTCGACTCCTACGAGCAGTACTTC

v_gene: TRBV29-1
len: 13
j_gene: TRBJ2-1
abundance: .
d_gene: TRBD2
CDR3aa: CSVVGLAGNEQFF
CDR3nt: TGCAGCGTTGTTGGATTAGCGGGCAATGAGCAGTTCTTC

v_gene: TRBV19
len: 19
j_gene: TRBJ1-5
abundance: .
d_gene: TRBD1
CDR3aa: CASSIAFNRGLLSNQPQHF
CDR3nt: TGTGCCAGTAGTATAGCCTTCAACAGGGGCCTCTTAAGCAATCAGCCCCAGCATTTT

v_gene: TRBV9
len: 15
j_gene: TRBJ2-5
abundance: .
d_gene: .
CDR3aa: CASTPGSNRAETQYF
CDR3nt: TGTGCCAGCACCCCGGGATCCAATCGAGCAGAGACCCAGTACTTC

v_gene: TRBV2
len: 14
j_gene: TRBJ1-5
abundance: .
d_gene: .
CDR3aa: CASSDRDSNQPQHF
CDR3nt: TGTGCCAGCAGTGACAGGGATAGCAATCAGCCCCAGCATTTT

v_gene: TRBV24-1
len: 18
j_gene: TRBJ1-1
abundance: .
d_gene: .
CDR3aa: CATSDPTGSFKKNTEAFF
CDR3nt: TGTGCCACCAGTGATCCCACAGGGTCCTTTAAGAAGAACACTGAAGCTTTCTTT

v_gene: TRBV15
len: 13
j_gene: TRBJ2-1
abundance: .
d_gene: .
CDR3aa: CATSPGQYNEQFF
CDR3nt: TGTGCCACCAGCCCCGGACAGTACAATGAGCAGTTCTTC

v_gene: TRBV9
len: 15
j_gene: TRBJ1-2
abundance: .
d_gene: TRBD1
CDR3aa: CASSVLRDSRYGYTF
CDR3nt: TGTGCCAGCAGCGTGCTTAGGGACAGCCGCTATGGCTACACCTTC

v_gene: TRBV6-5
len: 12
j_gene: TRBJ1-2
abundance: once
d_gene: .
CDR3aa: CASREVLFGYTF
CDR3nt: TGTGCCAGCCGGGAGGTTTTATTTGGCTACACCTTC

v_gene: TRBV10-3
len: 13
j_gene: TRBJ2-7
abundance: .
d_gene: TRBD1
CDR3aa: CALGTGGADEQYF
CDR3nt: TGTGCCTTAGGGACAGGGGGCGCGGACGAGCAGTACTTC

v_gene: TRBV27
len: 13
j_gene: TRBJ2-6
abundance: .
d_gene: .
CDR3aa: CASSFTGSNVLTF
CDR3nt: TGTGCCAGCAGTTTTACGGGTTCCAACGTCCTGACTTTC

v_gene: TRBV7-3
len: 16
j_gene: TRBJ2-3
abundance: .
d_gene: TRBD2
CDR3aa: CASSSGLAGGPNTQYF
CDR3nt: TGTGCCAGCAGTTCCGGACTAGCGGGAGGGCCGAATACGCAGTATTTT

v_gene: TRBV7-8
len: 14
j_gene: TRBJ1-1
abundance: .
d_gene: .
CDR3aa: CASSATVMNTEAFF
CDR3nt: TGTGCCAGCAGCGCCACAGTGATGAACACTGAAGCTTTCTTT

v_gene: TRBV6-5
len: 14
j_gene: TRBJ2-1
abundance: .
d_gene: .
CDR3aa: CASRREEAYNEQFF
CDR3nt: TGTGCCAGCAGAAGGGAGGAAGCCTACAATGAGCAGTTCTTC

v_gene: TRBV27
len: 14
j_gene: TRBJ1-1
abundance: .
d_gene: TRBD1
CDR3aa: CASSLTGTNTEAFF
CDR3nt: TGTGCCAGCAGTTTGACAGGGACAAACACTGAAGCTTTCTTT

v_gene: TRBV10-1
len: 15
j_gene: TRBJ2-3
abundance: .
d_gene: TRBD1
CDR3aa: CASSPGQGATDTQYF
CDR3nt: TGCGCCAGCAGTCCGGGACAGGGGGCAACAGATACGCAGTATTTT

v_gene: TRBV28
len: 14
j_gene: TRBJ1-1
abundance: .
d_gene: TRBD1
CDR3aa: CASSWDSMNTEAFF
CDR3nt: TGTGCCAGCAGCTGGGACAGTATGAACACTGAAGCTTTCTTT

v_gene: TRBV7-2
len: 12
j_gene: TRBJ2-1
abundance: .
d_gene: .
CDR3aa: CASSYSGNEQFF
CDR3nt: TGTGCCAGCAGCTACAGTGGGAATGAGCAGTTCTTC